What follows are 32 T cell receptor beta chains derived from one specimen sequenced in a study of blood T cell repertoires in COVID-19 (dated by TCRdb to the early 2020s). Library preparation used the immunoSEQ multiplex PCR assay. This immuneACCESS table, as held by TCRdb, lists in-frame sequences with V and J called but not all clones. Of the missing ones, under half trace to an unresolved V gene in checked studies; the others have no known cause. In this sample the table shows about 250,000 clones, roughly 91% of which occur a single time. The ten largest clonotypes hold about 0.8% of the sample. The sequencing input was peripheral blood. These receptor sequences come from a young man with COVID-19, enrolled during active disease.

This clone was observed a handful of times. V is TRBV5-1 and J is TRBJ2-7; D perhaps matches TRBD2 (6 bases). V dropped 6 bases and J dropped 0 bases, with 16 bases sitting between them. The germline CDR1 and CDR2 sequences are SGHRS and YFSETQ. The CDR3 loop spans 15 amino acids. For the CDR3, the DNA is TGCGCCAGCACCTCCTTTGACGGGAGCTCCTACGAGCAGTACTTC. This codes for CASTSFDGSSYEQYF.

In DNA, the CDR3 is TGTGCCAGCACCAGGGGACAGGGCCAAAACACCATATATTTT. It translates to CASTRGQGQNTIYF. The chain uses TRBV3-1 (or the pseudogene TRBV3-2) and TRBJ1-3, with 9 bases identical to TRBD1. Germline V gene data show CDR1 as LGHDT and CDR2 as YNNKEL (reference sequence). CDR3 length: 14 amino acids. The junction had 7 bases not matched to a gene; V was cut back by 7 bases and J by 6 bases.

The chain joins TRBV30 to TRBJ1-4; D is undetermined. Germline CDR1 and CDR2: GTSNPN and SVGIG (reference sequence). Trimming left V 0 bases short and J 8 bases short, with 16 bases between. The CDR3 length is 15 residues. CDR3 region: CAWSVGSGGIEKLFF. DNA of the CDR3: TGTGCCTGGAGTGTTGGCAGTGGAGGTATCGAAAAACTGTTTTTT.

A few counts support this clone. The V and J genes are TRBV5-1 and TRBJ2-3, with a possible D match to TRBD1 (5 bases). V was shortened by 5 bases and J by 1 base, with 11 bases between the two germline ends. CDR1 and CDR2 from the germline V gene are SGHRS and YFSETQ. The CDR3 spans 14 residues. CDR3 sequence (DNA): TGCGCCAGCAGGCAGGGTATGGGCACAGATACGCAGTATTTT. The encoded protein is CASRQGMGTDTQYF.

The CDR3 protein is CASKAASGPQYF. For the CDR3, the DNA is TGCGCCAGCAAGGCGGCTAGCGGCCCGCAGTACTTC. The rearrangement joins TRBV10-1 to TRBJ2-7, with 7 bases identical to TRBD2. V gave up 7 bases and J gave up 9 bases; unmatched junction bases: 9. Per the germline V gene, CDR1 is WNHNN and CDR2 is SYGVQD (reference sequence). CDR3 length: 12 residues.

In its sample, this clone was seen a few times. This chain uses TRBV12-3 or TRBV12-4 with TRBJ1-1, with D possibly matching TRBD1 (5 bases). Trimming removed 6 bases from V and 4 bases from J, with 12 bases in between. The CDR3 contains 13 residues. The DNA for the CDR3 is TGTGCCAGCAGCGAAGGGACTCCCACTGAAGCTTTCTTT. It codes for CASSEGTPTEAFF.

The chain links TRBV6-2 or TRBV6-3 to TRBJ1-5; a possible D gene is TRBD1 (5 bases). Per germline, CDR1 MNHEY and CDR2 SVGEGT. V was clipped by 3 bases and J by 4 bases, with 22 bases between them. The CDR3 is 18 residues long. The CDR3 loop is CASSYGPHGGGRNQPQHF. For the CDR3, the DNA is TGTGCCAGCAGTTATGGGCCTCACGGCGGGGGAAGGAATCAGCCCCAGCATTTT.

The rearrangement joins TRBV11-3 to TRBJ2-3; TRBD2 matches at 9 bases. The V gene's germline CDR1 is SGHNT and CDR2 YENEEA. The CDR3 is 15 amino acids. The V and J ends lost 6 bases and 1 base, in that order; junction bases with no gene match: 5. In DNA form, the CDR3 reads TGTGCCAGCAGTTTTAGCGGGGGTGGCACAGATACGCAGTATTTT. It encodes CASSFSGGGTDTQYF.

The chain uses TRBV7-9 and TRBJ1-3, with TRBD1 matching 8 bases. Germline trimming cut 8 bases from V and 4 bases from J; bases unmatched to any gene: 10. The CDR3 has 15 amino acids. In germline, CDR1 is SEHNR, CDR2 FQNEAQ (reference sequence). The CDR3 here is CASDPTGETGNTIYF. As DNA, the CDR3 is TGTGCCAGCGACCCGACAGGGGAAACCGGAAACACCATATATTTT. The whole variable domain, filled in from reference TRBV7-9 and TRBJ1-3, reads DTGVSQNPRHKITKRGQNVTFRCDPISEHNRLYWYRQTLGQGPEFLTYFQNEAQLEKSRLLSDRFSAERPKGSFSTLEIQRTEQGDSAMYLCASDPTGETGNTIYFGEGSWLTVV.

As to this clone: Other DNA sequences in this sample translate to the same CDR3. The chain uses TRBV2 and TRBJ2-4; TRBD1 agrees at 9 bases. Trimming at V came to 6 bases and at J to 1 base, leaving 4 bases not matched to a gene. The germline gives CDR1 SNHLY, CDR2 FYNNEI. CDR3 size: 15 residues. The CDR3, as DNA: TGTGCCAGCAGGGGACAGGGAGGCGCCAAAAACATTCAGTACTTC. It codes for CASRGQGGAKNIQYF.

The CDR3 sequence is CATSEKDSHQPQHF. CDR3 DNA sequence: TGTGCCACCAGTGAAAAAGACAGTCATCAGCCCCAGCATTTT. The rearrangement joins TRBV24-1 to TRBJ1-5; D perhaps matches TRBD1 (5 bases). The CDR3 is 14 amino acids. Germline-derived CDR1 and CDR2 are KGHDR and SFDVKD. The V gene lost 4 bases and the J gene lost 5 bases, with 11 bases spanning the gap.

This sequence joins TRBV2 and TRBJ1-1, with D maybe TRBD1 (5 bases). V lost 4 bases and J lost 1, with 7 bases in between. Germline CDR1 reads SNHLY; CDR2 reads FYNNEI. This CDR3 region has 13 residues. This CDR3 reads CASSGQTNTEAFF. CDR3 coding DNA: TGTGCCAGCAGTGGACAGACGAACACTGAAGCTTTCTTT.

V is TRBV19 and J is TRBJ1-2; D gene ambiguous. Germline assignment: CDR1 LNHDA and CDR2 SQIVND (reference sequence). This CDR3 comprises 12 residues. Trimming removed 5 bases from V and 5 bases from J, with 9 bases in between. The CDR3 nucleotides read TGTGCCAGTAGTTCCCGCGAGTATGGCTACACCTTC. Its translation is CASSSREYGYTF.

The V gene is TRBV4-2, the J gene TRBJ1-1; D not certain. The V gene's germline CDR1 is LGHNA and CDR2 YNFKEQ. Trimming removed 0 bases at V and 1 base at J, with 15 bases between. The CDR3 extends over 17 amino acids. The CDR3 sequence: CASSQDLSTRGNTEAFF. The CDR3, as DNA: TGTGCCAGCAGCCAAGACTTGTCCACGCGCGGGAACACTGAAGCTTTCTTT.

The chain combines TRBV7-9 with TRBJ2-1, with TRBD2 identical over 9 bases. V dropped 5 bases and J dropped 5; count of bases not matched to a gene: 13. There are 17 residues in the CDR3. Germline-derived CDR1 and CDR2 are SEHNR and FQNEAQ (reference sequence). The CDR3 DNA sequence: TGTGCCAGCAGCCCGAAAGCCGGGACTAGCAGACACAATGAGCAGTTCTTC. Amino acid sequence: CASSPKAGTSRHNEQFF.

The J gene is TRBJ1-4, the V gene TRBV5-5; TRBD1 agrees at 10 bases. V shed 4 bases and J 4 bases; nucleotides not matched to a gene: 7. Germline CDR1 and CDR2: SGHKS and YYEKEE (reference sequence). This CDR3 is built from 16 residues. DNA for the CDR3: TGTGCCAGCAGCCCCGGGACAGGGGCGAATAATGAAAAACTGTTTTTT. Its protein product is CASSPGTGANNEKLFF.

The chain employs TRBV9 and TRBJ1-4; D call uncertain. The CDR3 loop spans 15 amino acids. Trimming pared 0 bases from V and 5 bases from J, leaving 11 bases between. CDR1 and CDR2 (germline): SGDLS, YYNGEE. CDR3 amino acids: CASSVGASKNEKLFF. For the CDR3, the DNA is TGTGCCAGCAGCGTAGGGGCCAGTAAAAATGAAAAACTGTTTTTT.

This clone has a handful of counts. CDR3 region: CASSLGGGAGTEAFF. The CDR3 DNA sequence: TGTGCCAGCAGCCTCGGAGGGGGGGCGGGAACTGAAGCTTTCTTT. The chain is built from TRBV6-5 and TRBJ1-1, with a tentative D call TRBD1 (6 bases). The CDR3 is 15 amino acids. Germline V lookup: CDR1 MNHEY, CDR2 SVGAGI. V was clipped by 6 bases and J by 5 bases, with 19 bases between them.

CDR3 nucleotides: TGTGCCAGCAGTGAAACGAGGCGCAGAAATCAGCCCCAGCATTTT. Protein: CASSETRRRNQPQHF. This chain joins TRBV2 and TRBJ1-5; D not resolved. V shed 2 bases and J shed 4 bases, with 12 bases lying between them. This CDR3 is built from 15 residues. Per germline, CDR1 SNHLY and CDR2 FYNNEI.

This sequence joins TRBV19 and TRBJ1-1, with D perhaps matching TRBD1 (5 bases). This CDR3 has 18 amino acids. The V gene's germline CDR1 is LNHDA and CDR2 SQIVND (reference sequence). Trimming removed 7 bases at V and 3 bases at J, with 27 bases between. Here the CDR3 reads CASTPIGWQGGEYTEAFF. The CDR3 DNA reads TGTGCCAGTACCCCGATAGGGTGGCAGGGAGGTGAGTACACTGAAGCTTTCTTT.

V is TRBV11-2 and J is TRBJ1-3, with TRBD1 identical over 7 bases. This CDR3 comprises 15 residues. V dropped 6 bases and J dropped 6; count of bases not matched to a gene: 11. The germline gives CDR1 SGHAT, CDR2 FQNNGV. The CDR3: CASRKNRGGENTIYF. The CDR3 nucleotides read TGTGCCAGCAGAAAAAACAGGGGAGGAGAAAACACCATATATTTT.

In nucleotides, the CDR3 is TGTGCCAGCGGCCGTAGCGGGGGGGCGAAGACCCAGTACTTC. This codes for CASGRSGGAKTQYF. The chain links TRBV14 to TRBJ2-5; 11 bases are shared with TRBD2. This CDR3 spans 14 amino acids. Per the germline V gene, CDR1 is SGHDN and CDR2 is FVKESK. V shed 8 bases, J shed 6 bases, and the junction held 8 bases outside the gene matches.

The chain employs TRBV10-3 and TRBJ1-2, with D tentatively TRBD1 (5 bases). Germline assignment: CDR1 ENHRY and CDR2 SYGVKD. This CDR3 spans 16 amino acids. With 0 bases removed from V and 4 bases from J, the gap between germline ends came to 15 bases. This chain's CDR3 is CAISESPGRAIYGYTF. CDR3 DNA sequence: TGTGCCATCAGTGAGTCTCCGGGCAGGGCCATCTATGGCTACACCTTC.

The CDR3: CASSEAPGHITPYEQYF. Written as DNA, the CDR3 is TGTGCCAGCAGTGAGGCACCGGGACACATAACCCCCTACGAGCAGTACTTC. The chain couples TRBV6-1 to TRBJ2-7; the D gene is possibly TRBD1 (6 bases). The V end lost 3 bases, the J end lost 2 bases, and 20 bases lay between the germline ends. Germline lookup yields CDR1 MNHNS and CDR2 SASEGT. This CDR3 is built from 17 residues.

This clone appeared a single time. The V and J genes are TRBV6-5 and TRBJ1-2; D not resolved. This CDR3 region has 13 residues. V gave up 0 bases and J gave up 8 bases, with 10 bases separating them. CDR1 is MNHEY, CDR2 SVGAGI, per germline. Written as DNA, the CDR3 is TGTGCCAGCAGTTACTCGCCTCGCCGGGGCTACACCTTC. Residues: CASSYSPRRGYTF.

The V gene is TRBV5-6, the J gene TRBJ1-1; 11 positions agree with TRBD1. In germline, CDR1 is SGHDT, CDR2 YYEEEE. After removal of 4 bases from V and 10 bases from J, the junction contained 9 bases not matched to a gene. This CDR3 has 14 amino acids. CDR3 in DNA: TGTGCCAGCAGCCTGGGACAGGGGGATCGGGGAGCTTTCTTT. This sequence encodes CASSLGQGDRGAFF.

This rearrangement joins TRBV6-6 to TRBJ1-1, with 10 bases lining up with TRBD1. Germline assignment: CDR1 MNHNY and CDR2 SVGAGI (reference sequence). V was pared by 5 bases and J by 5 bases, with 8 bases of the junction left unmatched. This CDR3 is built from 15 residues. Here the CDR3 reads CASSPRTGGGTEAFF. CDR3 nucleotides: TGTGCCAGCAGTCCGCGGACAGGGGGAGGGACTGAAGCTTTCTTT.

The chain carries TRBV4-1 and TRBJ1-6; D is unclear. Trimming shortened V by 0 bases and J by 7 bases, and 13 bases separated the two germline ends. The CDR3 length is 16 residues. In germline, CDR1 is MGHRA, CDR2 YSYEKL. The CDR3, as DNA: TGCGCCAGCAGCCAAGAACGCGGGAACTTGAATTCACCCCTCCACTTT. Protein: CASSQERGNLNSPLHF.

V and J are TRBV18 and TRBJ1-3; unclear D gene. The CDR3 runs to 15 residues. Trimming pared 2 bases from V and 0 bases from J, leaving 8 bases between. Germline V gives CDR1 KGHSH, CDR2 LQKENI. The CDR3: CASSPAGNSGNTIYF. CDR3 sequence (DNA): TGTGCCAGCTCACCAGCGGGGAACTCTGGAAACACCATATATTTT.

The chain combines TRBV6-5 with TRBJ1-2; 10 bases are a match to TRBD1. The germline V gene has CDR1 MNHEY and CDR2 SVGAGI. The trim removed 8 bases at V and 8 bases at J, leaving 11 bases unmatched. The CDR3 totals 14 residues. CDR3 sequence reads: CASRRRQGARGYTF. In DNA, the CDR3 is TGTGCCAGCCGGCGGAGACAGGGGGCACGGGGCTACACCTTC.

The chain employs TRBV5-1 and TRBJ1-6; 7 bases map to TRBD1. With V trimmed by 4 bases and J by 0 bases, 7 bases remained unmatched. CDR3 length: 17 amino acids. Germline-derived CDR1 and CDR2 are SGHRS and YFSETQ. This CDR3 is CASSRDSLSSYNSPLHF. The CDR3 DNA reads TGCGCCAGCAGCCGGGACAGCCTGAGCTCCTATAATTCACCCCTCCACTTT.

The V gene is TRBV10-2, the J gene TRBJ1-5; tentative D call: TRBD1 (6 bases). This CDR3 is built from 17 residues. Germline V lookup: CDR1 WSHSY, CDR2 SAAADI. The V end lost 0 bases, the J end lost 7 bases, and 19 bases lay between the germline ends. Here the CDR3 reads CASSESMGGRNGQPQHF. CDR3 DNA sequence: TGCGCCAGCAGTGAGTCGATGGGGGGGCGGAATGGACAGCCCCAGCATTTT.